These 6 T cell receptor beta chains originate from one sample sequenced in a study of naive CD8 T cells in extremely preterm neonates. Without labor or membrane rupture, elective cesareans at roughly 37-41 weeks supplied term cord blood. TCRdb keeps only in-frame clones here, not all; method: immunoSEQ multiplex PCR. Seen here are approximately 7,200 clones, 98% observed once, and the top ten hold around 0.35%. The sequencing input was naive CD8+ T cells from cord blood. These receptors originate from a newborn in good health.

The chain employs TRBV27 and TRBJ2-3; TRBD1 agrees at 7 bases. The germline CDR1 and CDR2 sequences are MNHEY and SMNVEV (reference sequence). V trimming: 4 bases; J trimming: 4 bases; junction bases outside the gene matches: 8. The CDR3 is 15 residues long. The CDR3 is CASSYLGGASDTQYF. The CDR3 DNA reads TGTGCCAGCAGTTACTTAGGGGGCGCGTCAGATACGCAGTATTTT.

The gene calls are TRBV5-6 and TRBJ2-7, with 13 bases matching TRBD2. The germline gives CDR1 SGHDT, CDR2 YYEEEE. This CDR3 has 17 amino acids. V was clipped by 4 bases and J by 0 bases; unmatched bases: 7. CDR3 sequence: CASSPGLAGAYSYEQYF. For the CDR3, the DNA is TGTGCCAGCAGCCCTGGACTAGCGGGGGCCTACTCCTACGAGCAGTACTTC.

The chain uses TRBV5-6 and TRBJ1-1; a weak D match, TRBD1 (5 bases). With 4 bases removed from V and 1 base from J, the gap between germline ends came to 8 bases. The CDR3 loop spans 13 amino acids. The germline V gene has CDR1 SGHDT and CDR2 YYEEEE. The CDR3 is CASSRGGNTEAFF. DNA for the CDR3: TGTGCCAGCAGCCGGGGGGGGAACACTGAAGCTTTCTTT.

CDR3 bases: TGCGCCAGCAGCCAAGTCCGCGGTACTGGCGTGGAGACCCAGTACTTC. Its protein is CASSQVRGTGVETQYF. The gene calls are TRBV4-1 and TRBJ2-5, with D hard to call. V lost 1 base, J lost 5 bases, and 17 bases lay in between. The CDR3 length is 16 residues. CDR1 is MGHRA, CDR2 YSYEKL, per germline.

The CDR3 here is CASSSILATQRETQYF. Here the CDR3 DNA reads TGCGCCAGCAGCTCCATACTAGCGACGCAACGGGAGACCCAGTACTTC. The V and J genes are TRBV5-1 and TRBJ2-5; 7 bases are a match to TRBD2. The CDR3 is 16 residues long. Trimming at V came to 3 bases and at J to 5 bases, leaving 13 bases not matched to a gene. The germline V gene encodes CDR1 SGHRS and CDR2 YFSETQ. The variable domain in full, with the rest retrieved from reference TRBV5-1 and TRBJ2-5, is KAGVTQTPRYLIKTRGQQVTLSCSPISGHRSVSWYQQTPGQGLQFLFEYFSETQRNKGNFPGRFSGRQFSNSRSEMNVSTLELGDSALYLCASSSILATQRETQYFGPGTRLLVL.

The gene calls are TRBV29-1 and TRBJ2-2; the D is unclear. Germline assignment: CDR1 SQVTM and CDR2 ANQGSEA. The CDR3 loop spans 13 amino acids. V lost 6 bases, J lost 0 bases, and 8 bases lay in between. The CDR3 loop is CSVNIANTGELFF. CDR3 DNA: TGCAGCGTCAACATTGCGAACACCGGGGAGCTGTTTTTT.